The entry below gives a single T cell receptor (beta chain) sequence along with its context. Its antigen is currently unknown. The source of the sample is a study of blood T cells in healthy people across ages. PCR was performed a second time for about 7 to 11 cycles using a sample-barcoded 5' primer and a J-beta primer mix. A single record per CDR3 protein comes from TCRdb applying MiXCR to the 5' RACE reads. The sample has hundreds of thousands of distinct CDR3 sequences, around 45% seen once. Germline loops: CDR1 SEHNR, CDR2 FQNEAQ (reference sequence). This CDR3 region has 15 residues. With V trimmed by 4 bases and J by 1 base, 4 bases remained unmatched. Findings of the study overall: There were more naive CD4+ cells and higher diversity in long-lived donors than in aged donors.

The sequence was collected from a man aged 55 to 69 in good health. V usage is TRBV7-9 and J usage is TRBJ2-7; 10 nucleotides agree with TRBD1. The sample comprised blood. In DNA form, the CDR3 reads TGTGCCAGCAGCTACCCGGACAGGGGGTCCTACGAGCAGTACTTC. Translated: CASSYPDRGSYEQYF. Using reference TRBV7-9 and TRBJ2-7 for the parts outside the CDR3, the full variable domain is DTGVSQNPRHKITKRGQNVTFRCDPISEHNRLYWYRQTLGQGPEFLTYFQNEAQLEKSRLLSDRFSAERPKGSFSTLEIQRTEQGDSAMYLCASSYPDRGSYEQYFGPGTRLTVT.